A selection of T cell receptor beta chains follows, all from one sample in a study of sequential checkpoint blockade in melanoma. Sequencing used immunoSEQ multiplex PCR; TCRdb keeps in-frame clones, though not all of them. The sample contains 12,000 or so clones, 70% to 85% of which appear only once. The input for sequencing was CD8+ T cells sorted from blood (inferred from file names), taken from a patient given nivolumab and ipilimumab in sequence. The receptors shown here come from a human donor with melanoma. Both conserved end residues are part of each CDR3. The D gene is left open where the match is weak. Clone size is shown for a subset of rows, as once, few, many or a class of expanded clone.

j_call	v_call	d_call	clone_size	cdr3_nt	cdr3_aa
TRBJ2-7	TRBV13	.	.	TGTGCCAGCAGCCTCAGGACTTTCTACGAGCAGTACTTC	CASSLRTFYEQYF
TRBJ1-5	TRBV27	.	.	TGTGCCAGCAGTTTAATCGGTGGGATTGGAGGCTCCGGGGATCAGCCCCAGCATTTT	CASSLIGGIGGSGDQPQHF
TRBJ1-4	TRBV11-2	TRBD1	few	TGTGCCAGCAGCTTAGTTGCGGGACAGGGCGCGAGGCTGTTTTTT	CASSLVAGQGARLFF
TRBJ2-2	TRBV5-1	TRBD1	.	TGCGCCAGCAGCTTGGGCCAGGGGGTCGGGGAGCTGTTTTTT	CASSLGQGVGELFF
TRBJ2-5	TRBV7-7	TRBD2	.	TGTGCCAGCAGCTTAGGGGGACTAGGCCAAGAGACCCAGTACTTC	CASSLGGLGQETQYF
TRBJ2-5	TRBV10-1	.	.	TGCGCCAGCAATGGGCCAACACGGGAGCAGTACTTC	CASNGPTREQYF
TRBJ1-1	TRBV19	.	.	TGTGCCAGTAGTATAGGGGTGGGGGAGGGAACCGAAGCTTTCTTT	CASSIGVGEGTEAFF
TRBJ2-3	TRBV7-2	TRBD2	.	TGTGCCAGCAGCCCCGGAGGGAGCGGGAGCCCCACGGTCACAGATACGCAGTATTTT	CASSPGGSGSPTVTDTQYF
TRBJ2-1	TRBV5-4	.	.	TGTGCCAGCAGCTCTGGGGGCGCGTACAATGAGCAGTTCTTC	CASSSGGAYNEQFF
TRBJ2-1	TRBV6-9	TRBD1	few	TGTGCCAGCAGGCACAGGGGCCCCCCCAATGAGCAGTTCTTC	CASRHRGPPNEQFF
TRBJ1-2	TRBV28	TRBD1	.	TGTGCCAGCAGTTCTTGGGACAGCCTAACTAACTATGGCTACACCTTC	CASSSWDSLTNYGYTF
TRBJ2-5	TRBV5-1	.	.	TGCGCCAGCAGCTTGGCCGGGACATATGGGGCCGAGACCCAGTACTTC	CASSLAGTYGAETQYF
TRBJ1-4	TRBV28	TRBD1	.	TGTGCCAGCAGTTTTCGGGACAGGGGTGATGAAAAACTGTTTTTT	CASSFRDRGDEKLFF
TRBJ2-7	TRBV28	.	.	TGTGCCAGCAGTTTTATGGGGCCAACGGTGCGTTACGAGCAGTACTTC	CASSFMGPTVRYEQYF
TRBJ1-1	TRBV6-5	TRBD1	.	TGTGCCAGCAGCCTAAGTACAGGGGGCACTGAAGCTTTCTTT	CASSLSTGGTEAFF
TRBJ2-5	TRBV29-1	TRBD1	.	TGCAGCTTGCCGGGACAGGGGGCGGGAGAGACCCAGTACTTC	CSLPGQGAGETQYF
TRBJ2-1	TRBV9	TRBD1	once	TGTGCCAGCAGCGTAGGGCGGACAGGGGCAGCTAATGAGCAGTTCTTC	CASSVGRTGAANEQFF
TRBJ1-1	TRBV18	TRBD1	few	TGTGCCAGCTCACTCTCCGGGACAGGGGGCACTGAAGCTTTCTTT	CASSLSGTGGTEAFF
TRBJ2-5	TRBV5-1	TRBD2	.	TGCGCCAGCAGCTTTAGCGGGGGGGCCGAGACCCAGTACTTC	CASSFSGGAETQYF
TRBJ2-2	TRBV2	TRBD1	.	TGTGCCAGAGGGACAGACACCGGGGAGCTGTTTTTT	CARGTDTGELFF
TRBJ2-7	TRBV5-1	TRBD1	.	TGCGCCAGCAGCTTGGGGGACAGGGGTTCCTACGAGCAGTACTTC	CASSLGDRGSYEQYF
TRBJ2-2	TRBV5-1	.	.	TGCGCCAGCAGCTCACCCAAGACTCACACCGGGGAGCTGTTTTTT	CASSSPKTHTGELFF
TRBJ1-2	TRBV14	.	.	TGTGCCAGCAGCCAAGAGCGGGGGGGAATCTATGGCTACACCTTC	CASSQERGGIYGYTF